This T cell receptor (beta chain) was sequenced during a study of regulatory dendritic cells for organ transplantation. Study-level results: The most alloreactive TCR clonotypes were found in resting memory CD8+ cells. Mature dendritic cells appeared to drive more memory CD8+ clonal expansion than regulatory ones.

A remark on this clone: The target antigen is unknown. Other DNA sequences in this sample translate to the same CDR3.

CFSE-labeled sorted T cells met regulatory or mature dendritic cells for under 6 days. The CDR3 runs 14 residues. Germline CDR1 and CDR2: SGHDT and YYEEEE. The germline V and J ends were trimmed by 0 bases and 2 bases, with 8 bases remaining between them. Profiling relied on immunoSEQ multiplex PCR, and the TCRdb table lists in-frame clones only, not all of them. Of 3,500 to 4,500 clones detected, 60% appear once; the ten largest clones hold 17%. The sequenced sample was memory CD8+ T cells from blood cultured with regulatory dendritic cells. Subset meaning: CD45RO+ memory T cells. The chain links TRBV5-6 to TRBJ1-1, with D maybe TRBD1 (6 bases). The sequence was obtained from a human donor in good health. CDR3 DNA sequence: TGTGCCAGCAGCTTGGAGGGGGTCAACACTGAAGCTTTCTTT. Its protein product is CASSLEGVNTEAFF. The complete variable domain, with remaining parts taken from reference TRBV5-6 and TRBJ1-1, reads DAGVTQSPTHLIKTRGQQVTLRCSPKSGHDTVSWYQQALGQGPQFIFQYYEEEERQRGNFPDRFSGHQFPNYSSELNVNALLLGDSALYLCASSLEGVNTEAFFGQGTRLTVV.